This TCR beta chain was captured by sequencing in a study of shared clonotypes between healthy human individuals. The protocol was immunoSEQ multiplex PCR, while the TCRdb copy is restricted to in-frame clones and leaves out a portion. The sample shows about 610,000 clones, 97% of them seen only once. The V end was cut by 4 bases, the J end by 11 bases, with 17 bases between. Germline V gene data show CDR1 as MNHEY and CDR2 as SMNVEV (reference sequence). The CDR3 is 14 residues long. The chain carries TRBV27 and TRBJ1-4, with D maybe TRBD1 (5 bases). Sequenced sample: naive CD4+ T cells sorted from blood. Indicated subset: CD45RA+ positively selected. The clonotype comes from a woman younger than 45 in good health. The CDR3 region is CASSSPQGGYKLFF. Written as DNA, the CDR3 is TGTGCCAGCAGTTCGCCCCAGGGAGGGTACAAACTGTTTTTT.